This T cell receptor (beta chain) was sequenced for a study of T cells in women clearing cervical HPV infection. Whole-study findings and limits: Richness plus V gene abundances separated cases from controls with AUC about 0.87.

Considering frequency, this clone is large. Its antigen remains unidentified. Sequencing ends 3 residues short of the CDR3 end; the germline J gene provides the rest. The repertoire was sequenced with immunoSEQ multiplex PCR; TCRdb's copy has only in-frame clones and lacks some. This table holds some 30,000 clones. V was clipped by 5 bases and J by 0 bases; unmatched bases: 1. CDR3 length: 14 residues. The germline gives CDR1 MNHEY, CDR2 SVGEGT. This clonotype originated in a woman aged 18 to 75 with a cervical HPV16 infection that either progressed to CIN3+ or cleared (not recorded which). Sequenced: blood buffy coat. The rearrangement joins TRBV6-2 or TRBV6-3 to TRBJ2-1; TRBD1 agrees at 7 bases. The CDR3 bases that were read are TGTGCCAGCAGTAGACAGGGCTCCTACAATGAG. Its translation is CASSRQGSYNE. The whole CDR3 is CASSRQGSYNEQFF.